The 22 T cell receptor beta chains below come from one sample, sequenced in a study of regulatory T cells in long-lasting Graves disease. In building TCR beta libraries, iRepertoire HTBI primers were used together with Arm-PCR of CDR3 regions. TCRdb independently ran MiXCR on the multiplex PCR reads; one entry per CDR3 protein. The sample has just over 600,000 distinct CDR3 sequences; 16% are singletons. The sample's time point: newly diagnosed GD, antithyroid drugs for less than 3 months. RNA isolated from PBMCs was used to make the TCR library. These records were also assigned to another study, of T cells in Graves' hyperthyroidism and ophthalmopathy.

The specimen was peripheral blood mononuclear cells (PBMCs), collected at new diagnosis, from a patient treated with antithyroid drugs. These receptor sequences come from a woman aged 25-40 years with Graves disease.

Ten or more counts support this clonotype. V is TRBV9 and J is TRBJ2-5; unclear D gene. Germline V gene lookup returns CDR1 SGDLS and CDR2 YYNGEE. This CDR3 comprises 14 residues. The germline V and J ends were trimmed by 0 bases and 3 bases, with 9 bases remaining between them. The CDR3 nucleotides read TGTGCCAGCAGCGTAGATCCCATTAAAGAGACCCAGTACTTC. Its translation: CASSVDPIKETQYF. The entire variable domain, with the rest obtained from reference TRBV9 and TRBJ2-5, is as follows: DSGVTQTPKHLITATGQRVTLRCSPRSGDLSVYWYQQSLDQGLQFLIQYYNGEERAKGNILERFSAQQFPDLHSELNLSSLELGDSALYFCASSVDPIKETQYFGPGTRLLVL.

This clonotype showed up many times. This sequence joins TRBV7-2 and TRBJ2-7; TRBD1 agrees at 9 bases. J lost 5 bases, V lost 3 bases, and 8 bases had no gene match. This CDR3 spans 15 amino acids. Germline V gene sequence: CDR1 SGHTA, CDR2 FQGNSA. CDR3 region: CASSLTGTGTHEQYF. Written as DNA, the CDR3 is TGTGCCAGCAGCTTGACGGGGACAGGGACCCACGAGCAGTACTTC.

This clonotype was observed once. This chain connects TRBV27 to TRBJ2-7, with 8 bases aligning to TRBD1. Trimming cost V 5 bases and J 6 bases; bases outside gene matches: 9. From germline, CDR1 is MNHEY and CDR2 SMNVEV (reference sequence). The CDR3 totals 14 residues. The CDR3 reads CASSPGQGSGEQYF. For the CDR3, the DNA is TGTGCCAGCAGTCCTGGACAGGGATCCGGCGAGCAGTACTTC.

The chain joins TRBV10-3 to TRBJ2-1, with TRBD2 as a possible D gene (5 bases). V lost 6 bases and J lost 0, with 12 bases in between. The CDR3 runs to 15 residues. The germline gives CDR1 ENHRY, CDR2 SYGVKD. CDR3 amino acids: CAIRDSESSYNEQFF. CDR3 bases: TGTGCCATCAGGGACTCAGAGAGCTCCTACAATGAGCAGTTCTTC.

This clonotype came up many times. The chain employs TRBV11-2 and TRBJ2-7; the D is unclear. Trimming pared 5 bases from V and 0 bases from J, leaving 11 bases between. This CDR3 contains 14 residues. CDR1 is SGHAT and CDR2 is FQNNGV in the germline V gene. The CDR3 is CASSLRRYSYEQYF. DNA of the CDR3: TGTGCCAGCAGCCTACGGCGATACTCCTACGAGCAGTACTTC.

This clonotype was found a few times. The chain uses TRBV6-1 and TRBJ1-4; TRBD1 is a possible D gene (5 bases). Looked up from germline, CDR1 is MNHNS and CDR2 is SASEGT. CDR3 length: 16 amino acids. Trimming took off 7 bases at V and 10 bases at J, with 25 bases between the two ends. The CDR3 reads CASNLSGVGGVIKLFF. The CDR3 DNA follows: TGTGCCAGCAATCTCTCGGGGGTCGGGGGAGTTATAAAACTGTTTTTT.

This clonotype was recorded a few times. The gene calls are TRBV25-1 and TRBJ2-3, with TRBD1 identical over 11 bases. With 4 bases clipped from V and 6 bases from J, the junction kept 12 bases outside the gene matches. Germline-derived CDR1 and CDR2 are MGHDK and SYGVNS. This CDR3 has 17 residues. DNA for the CDR3: TGTGCCAGCAGTGTTGGATCAGGGACAGGGGGAAGGGATACGCAGTATTTT. Residues: CASSVGSGTGGRDTQYF.

In its sample, this clonotype was seen many times. This sequence joins TRBV7-8 and TRBJ2-3, with 11 bases identical to TRBD2. CDR1 is SGHVS and CDR2 is FQNEAQ in the germline V gene. The J segment lost 4 bases and the V segment lost 2 bases, leaving 2 bases of the junction unmatched. The CDR3 runs to 15 residues. The CDR3 region has the DNA TGTGCCAGCAGCTTAAGTAGCGGGAGGGCAGATACGCAGTATTTT. Protein: CASSLSSGRADTQYF.

This clonotype was seen many times. V and J are TRBV6-1 and TRBJ1-2, with D perhaps TRBD1 (6 bases). The CDR3 runs 15 residues. Trimming took off 5 bases at V and 7 bases at J, with 20 bases between the two ends. CDR1 and CDR2 (germline): MNHNS, SASEGT. Written as DNA, the CDR3 is TGTGCCAGCAGTCAGCCACTTCAGGGGTCTCCTGGCTACACCTTC. Translating gives CASSQPLQGSPGYTF.

This clonotype was seen many times. The chain carries TRBV12-3 or TRBV12-4 and TRBJ2-7; D unclear. This CDR3 is 12 amino acids long. V lost 6 bases, J lost 4 bases, and 10 bases lay in between. DNA for the CDR3: TGTGCCAGCAGCCTAACCCTTTACGAGCAGTACTTC. Residues: CASSLTLYEQYF.

This clonotype was seen more than once but under ten times. The chain combines TRBV7-2 with TRBJ1-4; a possible D gene is TRBD1 (5 bases). The CDR3 loop spans 15 amino acids. Germline CDR1 SGHTA, CDR2 FQGNSA. Deletions cut 3 bases from V and 8 bases from J, with 16 bases between. CDR3 coding DNA: TGTGCCAGCAGCTTTTCGGTTAAGGGGCGAGAAAAACTGTTTTTT. Translating it yields CASSFSVKGREKLFF. Using reference TRBV7-2 and TRBJ1-4 for the parts outside the CDR3, the full variable domain is GAGVSQSPSNKVTEKGKDVELRCDPISGHTALYWYRQSLGQGLEFLIYFQGNSAPDKSGLPSDRFSAERTGGSVSTLTIQRTQQEDSAVYLCASSFSVKGREKLFFGSGTQLSVL.

The chain joins TRBV20-1 to TRBJ1-1; the D is unclear. The V gene lost 0 bases and the J gene lost 0 bases, with 17 bases spanning the gap. CDR1 DFQATT and CDR2 SNEGSKA come from the germline V gene (reference sequence). The CDR3 consists of 17 residues. The CDR3 loop is CSARDGARTRMNTEAFF. Written as DNA, the CDR3 is TGCAGTGCTAGAGATGGTGCCCGTACCCGCATGAACACTGAAGCTTTCTTT.

Ten or more counts support this clonotype. The chain employs TRBV27 and TRBJ2-7; D gene uncertain. The germline V gene encodes CDR1 MNHEY and CDR2 SMNVEV (reference sequence). The CDR3 consists of 14 residues. V was trimmed by 3 bases and J by 0 bases, leaving 9 bases between them. The CDR3 is CASSFSPNSYEQYF. DNA of the CDR3: TGTGCCAGCAGTTTTTCACCGAACTCCTACGAGCAGTACTTC.

This clonotype was seen only a few times. The rearrangement uses TRBV10-3 and TRBJ1-2; possibly TRBD1 for D (5 bases). In germline, CDR1 is ENHRY, CDR2 SYGVKD. The CDR3 covers 14 residues. V was shortened by 10 bases and J by 4 bases, with 19 bases between the two germline ends. The CDR3 region has the DNA TGTGCCACCTGGGTGGGGCCGACGGTCTATGGCTACACCTTC. It codes for CATWVGPTVYGYTF.

This clonotype has only a few counts. The V call is TRBV18, the J call TRBJ2-7, with a tentative D call TRBD2 (5 bases). This CDR3 has 14 residues. Germline-derived CDR1 and CDR2 are KGHSH and LQKENI. V was clipped by 3 bases and J by 2 bases, with 11 bases between them. The CDR3 region has the DNA TGTGCCAGCTCACCCCCCGGGATTGCCTACGAGCAGTACTTC. Its protein product is CASSPPGIAYEQYF.

V usage is TRBV12-3 or TRBV12-4 and J usage is TRBJ2-5; no definite D call. V dropped 0 bases and J dropped 4 bases, with 12 bases sitting between them. This CDR3 spans 15 amino acids. Here the CDR3 DNA reads TGTGCCAGCAGTTTAGCGGCCGAAGGCGGAGAGACCCAGTACTTC. It is translated as CASSLAAEGGETQYF.

This chain links TRBV2 with TRBJ2-7; 14 nucleotides align to TRBD2. CDR1 and CDR2 (germline): SNHLY, FYNNEI. The V and J ends lost 1 base and 3 bases, in that order; junction bases with no gene match: 2. The CDR3 sequence is 16 residues long. This chain's CDR3 is CASSEGGTSGSYEQYF. DNA for the CDR3: TGTGCCAGCAGTGAAGGGGGGACTAGCGGGAGCTACGAGCAGTACTTC.

This clonotype was observed a few times. The chain recombines TRBV6-5 with TRBJ2-6; D is unclear. The CDR3 consists of 15 residues. CDR1 and CDR2 from the germline V gene are MNHEY and SVGAGI. V lost 3 bases and J lost 1, with 7 bases in between. Here the CDR3 DNA reads TGTGCCAGCAGTTATCTAGAGTCTGGGGCCAACGTCCTGACTTTC. This sequence encodes CASSYLESGANVLTF.

This clonotype was counted ten times or more. V is TRBV11-3 and J is TRBJ2-1; the match to TRBD2 covers 7 bases. After removal of 8 bases from V and 5 bases from J, the junction contained 12 bases not matched to a gene. The CDR3 runs to 15 residues. CDR1 is SGHNT and CDR2 is YENEEA in the germline V gene. The chain's CDR3 is CASSPGRAGDNEQFF. The CDR3 DNA reads TGTGCCAGCTCTCCGGGCAGGGCGGGGGACAATGAGCAGTTCTTC.

The gene calls are TRBV27 and TRBJ1-1; the D gene is possibly TRBD1 (5 bases). The CDR3 runs 15 residues. Germline V gene data show CDR1 as MNHEY and CDR2 as SMNVEV (reference sequence). V was shortened by 3 bases and J by 2 bases, with 13 bases between the two germline ends. DNA for the CDR3: TGTGCCAGCAGTTTCCGGTGGGGCGGTAACACTGAAGCTTTCTTT. This gives the protein CASSFRWGGNTEAFF.

The V gene is TRBV7-3, the J gene TRBJ2-7; D is tentatively TRBD1 or TRBD2 (5 bases each). Germline V lookup: CDR1 SGHTA, CDR2 FQGTGA. This CDR3 has 15 amino acids. Between the trimmed V and J ends, which lost 2 bases and 1 base, there was a span of 12 bases. The CDR3 loop reads CASSLQGRRSYEQYF. CDR3 sequence (DNA): TGTGCCAGCAGCTTACAGGGACGGAGATCCTACGAGCAGTACTTC.

This rearrangement joins TRBV6-5 to TRBJ2-1; D is uncertain. CDR1 MNHEY and CDR2 SVGAGI come from the germline V gene. The CDR3 runs 17 residues. V dropped 3 bases and J dropped 0 bases, with 15 bases sitting between them. CDR3 sequence reads: CASSYSAWPSSYNEQFF. In nucleotides, the CDR3 is TGTGCCAGCAGTTATTCGGCGTGGCCGAGCTCCTACAATGAGCAGTTCTTC.